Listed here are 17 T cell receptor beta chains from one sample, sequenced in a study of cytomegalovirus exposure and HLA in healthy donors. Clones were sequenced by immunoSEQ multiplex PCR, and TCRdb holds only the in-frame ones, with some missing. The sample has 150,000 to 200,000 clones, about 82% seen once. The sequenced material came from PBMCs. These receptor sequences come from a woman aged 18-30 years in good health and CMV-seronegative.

The CDR3 spells CASSGSSGLAEKLFF. In DNA form, the CDR3 reads TGCGCCAGCAGCGGCTCCTCCGGTCTAGCGGAAAAACTGTTTTTT. The rearrangement links TRBV5-1 to TRBJ1-4; D not certain. The CDR3 has 15 amino acids. CDR1 and CDR2 from the germline V gene are SGHRS and YFSETQ. The ends were cut back, 4 bases at V and 8 bases at J, with 18 bases in the middle.

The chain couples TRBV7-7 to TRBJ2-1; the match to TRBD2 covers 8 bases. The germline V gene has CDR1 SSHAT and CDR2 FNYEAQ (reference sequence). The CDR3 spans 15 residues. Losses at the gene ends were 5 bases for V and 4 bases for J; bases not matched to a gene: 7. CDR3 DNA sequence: TGTGCCAGCAGCACCCTAGCGGGCCCTTACAATGAGCAGTTCTTC. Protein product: CASSTLAGPYNEQFF.

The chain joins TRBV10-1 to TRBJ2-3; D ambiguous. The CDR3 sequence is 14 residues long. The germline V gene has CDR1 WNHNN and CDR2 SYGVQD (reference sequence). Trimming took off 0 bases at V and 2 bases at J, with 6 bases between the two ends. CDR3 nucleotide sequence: TGCGCCAGCAGTGAGTCGGGCCCCACAGATACGCAGTATTTT. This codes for CASSESGPTDTQYF.

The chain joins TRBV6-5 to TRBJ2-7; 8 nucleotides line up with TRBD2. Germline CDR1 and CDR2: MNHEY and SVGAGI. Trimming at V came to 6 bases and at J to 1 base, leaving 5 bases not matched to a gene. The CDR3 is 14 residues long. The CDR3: CASRGLVKSYEQYF. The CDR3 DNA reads TGTGCCAGCAGGGGACTAGTGAAATCCTACGAGCAGTACTTC.

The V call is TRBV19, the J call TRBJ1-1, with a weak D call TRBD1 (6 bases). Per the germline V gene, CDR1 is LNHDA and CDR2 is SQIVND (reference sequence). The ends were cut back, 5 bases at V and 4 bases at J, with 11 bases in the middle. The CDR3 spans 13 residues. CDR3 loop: CASSSDRTTEAFF. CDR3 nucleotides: TGTGCCAGTAGTTCGGACAGAACCACTGAAGCTTTCTTT.

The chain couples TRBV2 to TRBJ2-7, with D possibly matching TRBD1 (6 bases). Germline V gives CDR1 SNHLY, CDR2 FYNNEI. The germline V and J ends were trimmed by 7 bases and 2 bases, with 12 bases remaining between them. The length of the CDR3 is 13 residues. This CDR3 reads CASISPGAYEQYF. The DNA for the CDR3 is TGTGCCAGCATTTCGCCAGGGGCCTACGAGCAGTACTTC.

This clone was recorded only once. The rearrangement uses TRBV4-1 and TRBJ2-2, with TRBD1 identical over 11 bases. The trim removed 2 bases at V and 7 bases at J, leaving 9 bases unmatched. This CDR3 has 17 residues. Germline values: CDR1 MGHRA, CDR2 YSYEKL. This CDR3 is CASSQSRDRGNSGELFF. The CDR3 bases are TGCGCCAGCAGCCAAAGCCGGGACAGGGGGAATAGCGGGGAGCTGTTTTTT.

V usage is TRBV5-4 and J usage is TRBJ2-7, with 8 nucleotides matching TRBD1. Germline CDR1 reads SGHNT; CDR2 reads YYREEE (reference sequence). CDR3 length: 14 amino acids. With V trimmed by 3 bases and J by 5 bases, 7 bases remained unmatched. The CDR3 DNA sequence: TGTGCCAGCAGCTCTCGACAGGGGAGCCACGAGCAGTACTTC. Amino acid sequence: CASSSRQGSHEQYF. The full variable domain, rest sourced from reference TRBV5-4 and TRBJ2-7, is ETGVTQSPTHLIKTRGQQVTLRCSSQSGHNTVSWYQQALGQGPQFIFQYYREEENGRGNFPPRFSGLQFPNYSSELNVNALELDDSALYLCASSSRQGSHEQYFGPGTRLTVT.

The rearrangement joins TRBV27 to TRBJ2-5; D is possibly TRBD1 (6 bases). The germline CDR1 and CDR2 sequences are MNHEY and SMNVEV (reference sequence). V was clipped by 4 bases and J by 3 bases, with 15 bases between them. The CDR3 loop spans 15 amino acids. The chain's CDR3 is CASSSYGTRKETQYF. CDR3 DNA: TGTGCCAGCAGTTCATACGGGACACGAAAAGAGACCCAGTACTTC.

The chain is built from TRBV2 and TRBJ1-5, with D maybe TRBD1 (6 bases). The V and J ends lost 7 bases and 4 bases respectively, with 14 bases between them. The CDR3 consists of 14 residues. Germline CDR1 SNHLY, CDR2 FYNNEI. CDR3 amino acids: CASKTGPSNQPQHF. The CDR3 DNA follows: TGTGCCAGCAAGACAGGTCCTTCTAATCAGCCCCAGCATTTT. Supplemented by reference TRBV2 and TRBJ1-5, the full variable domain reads EPEVTQTPSHQVTQMGQEVILRCVPISNHLYFYWYRQILGQKVEFLVSFYNNEISEKSEIFDDQFSVERPDGSNFTLKIRSTKLEDSAMYFCASKTGPSNQPQHFGDGTRLSIL.

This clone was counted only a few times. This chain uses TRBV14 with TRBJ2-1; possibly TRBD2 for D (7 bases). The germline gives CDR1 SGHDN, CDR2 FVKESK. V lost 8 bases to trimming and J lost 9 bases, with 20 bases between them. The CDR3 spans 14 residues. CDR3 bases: TGTGCCAGCGGTCAGCGGGGCAGGGGCGGTGAGCAGTTCTTC. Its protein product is CASGQRGRGGEQFF.

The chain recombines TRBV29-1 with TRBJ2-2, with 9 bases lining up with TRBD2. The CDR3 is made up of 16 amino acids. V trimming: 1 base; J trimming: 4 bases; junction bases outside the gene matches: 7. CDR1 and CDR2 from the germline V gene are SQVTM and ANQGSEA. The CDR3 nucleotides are TGCAGCGTTGAAGCTCCGGGACTAGCAATCACCGGGGAGCTGTTTTTT. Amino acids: CSVEAPGLAITGELFF.

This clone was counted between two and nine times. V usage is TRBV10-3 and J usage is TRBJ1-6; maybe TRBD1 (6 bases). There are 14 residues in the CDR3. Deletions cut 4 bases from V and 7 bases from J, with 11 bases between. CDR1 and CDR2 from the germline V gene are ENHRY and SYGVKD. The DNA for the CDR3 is TGTGCCATCAGTGTACAGGGCATCAATTCACCCCTCCACTTT. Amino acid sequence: CAISVQGINSPLHF.

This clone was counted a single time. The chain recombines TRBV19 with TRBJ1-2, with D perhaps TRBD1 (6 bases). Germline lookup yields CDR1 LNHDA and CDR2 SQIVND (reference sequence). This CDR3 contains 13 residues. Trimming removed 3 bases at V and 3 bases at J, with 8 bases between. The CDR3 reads CASSIGGHYGYTF. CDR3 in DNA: TGTGCCAGTAGTATTGGGGGCCACTATGGCTACACCTTC. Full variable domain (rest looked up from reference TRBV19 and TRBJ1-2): DGGITQSPKYLFRKEGQNVTLSCEQNLNHDAMYWYRQDPGQGLRLIYYSQIVNDFQKGDIAEGYSVSREKKESFPLTVTSAQKNPTAFYLCASSIGGHYGYTFGSGTRLTVV.

As DNA, the CDR3 is TGTGCCAGCAGCTTAGAGGGCGGGGGGATGGATACGCAGTATTTT. Amino acid sequence: CASSLEGGGMDTQYF. The chain links TRBV7-7 to TRBJ2-3; 8 nucleotides align to TRBD2. The germline V gene encodes CDR1 SSHAT and CDR2 FNYEAQ (reference sequence). This CDR3 contains 15 residues. V trimming: 1 base; J trimming: 6 bases; junction bases outside the gene matches: 6.

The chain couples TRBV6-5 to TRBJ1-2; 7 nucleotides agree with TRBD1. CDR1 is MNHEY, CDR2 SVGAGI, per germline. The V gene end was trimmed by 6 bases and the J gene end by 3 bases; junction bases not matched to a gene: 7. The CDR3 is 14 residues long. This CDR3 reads CASSRQGLDYGYTF. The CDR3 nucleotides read TGTGCCAGCAGCCGACAGGGCCTCGACTATGGCTACACCTTC.

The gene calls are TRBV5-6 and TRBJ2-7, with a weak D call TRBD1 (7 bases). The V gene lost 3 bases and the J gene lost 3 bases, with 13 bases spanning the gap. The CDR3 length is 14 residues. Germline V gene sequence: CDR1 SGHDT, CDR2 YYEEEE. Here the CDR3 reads CASSSFQGGYEQYF. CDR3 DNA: TGTGCCAGCAGCTCTTTTCAGGGGGGCTACGAGCAGTACTTC. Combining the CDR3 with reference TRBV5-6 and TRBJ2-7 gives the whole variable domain DAGVTQSPTHLIKTRGQQVTLRCSPKSGHDTVSWYQQALGQGPQFIFQYYEEEERQRGNFPDRFSGHQFPNYSSELNVNALLLGDSALYLCASSSFQGGYEQYFGPGTRLTVT.